This TCR beta chain was identified during a study of blood T cell repertoires in COVID-19. There are 15 residues in the CDR3. Germline V gene data show CDR1 as GTSNPN and CDR2 as SVGIG (reference sequence). V gave up 0 bases and J gave up 4 bases; unmatched junction bases: 6. The data were produced by immunoSEQ multiplex PCR, yet TCRdb's version contains in-frame clones alone and is incomplete. The repertoire has approximately 170,000 clones, approximately 82% of them found once; the top ten carry about 10%. The rearrangement links TRBV30 to TRBJ2-1; 7 bases fit TRBD2. The sample was peripheral blood. The clonotype originates from a woman aged 80 or older with active or convalescent COVID-19. This chain's CDR3 is CAWSVGLAVYNEQFF. CDR3 nucleotides: TGTGCCTGGAGTGTAGGGCTAGCGGTATACAATGAGCAGTTCTTC.